This T cell receptor (beta chain) was observed in a study of cytomegalovirus exposure and HLA in healthy donors. Findings and caveats of the study: Among the CMV-associated chains, three were confirmed in vitro as specific for CMV antigens. The TCR clusters that emerged in the first cohort tended, a later analysis found, to co-occur in the approximately 110 validation repertoires. The study listed roughly 150 cytomegalovirus-associated TCR beta chains. While the bulk of TCR sequences proved rare, some public TCRs turned up in many donors.

Sequencing used immunoSEQ multiplex PCR; TCRdb keeps in-frame clones, though not all of them. The table has more than 120,000 clones, about 91% seen once; the top ten hold 4.5%. CDR1 and CDR2 (germline): LNHDA, SQIVND (reference sequence). The V and J ends lost 4 bases and 7 bases, in that order; junction bases with no gene match: 9. The CDR3 sequence is 15 residues long. To note about this clone: Its antigen is still unknown.

The V gene is TRBV19, the J gene TRBJ1-5, with 8 bases identical to TRBD1. Sequencing input: PBMCs. The sequence was obtained from a man between 18 and 35 years old in good health and CMV-seropositive. CDR3 region: CASSTRAGGRQPQHF. Here the CDR3 DNA reads TGTGCCAGTAGTACCCGTGCAGGGGGCAGACAGCCCCAGCATTTT. The complete variable domain, with remaining parts taken from reference TRBV19 and TRBJ1-5, reads DGGITQSPKYLFRKEGQNVTLSCEQNLNHDAMYWYRQDPGQGLRLIYYSQIVNDFQKGDIAEGYSVSREKKESFPLTVTSAQKNPTAFYLCASSTRAGGRQPQHFGDGTRLSIL.